The 5 T cell receptor beta chains below were found in one sample sequenced in a study of T-cell memory formation after mild COVID-19. From the 5' RACE reads, TCRdb called clonotypes with MiXCR, one entry per CDR3 protein. The sample consists of about half a million distinct CDR3 sequences, over 15% of them appearing once. Material: PBMCs or a T cell subset sorted from them (not recorded which). All receptors derive from an adult woman who had mild COVID-19 (a few samples of this study predate the infection). Cell type and time point are not known.

This chain connects TRBV3-1 to TRBJ1-5; D is undetermined. Germline V gene lookup returns CDR1 LGHDT and CDR2 YNNKEL (reference sequence). V lost 1 base and J 6 bases, leaving 7 bases between the germline ends. The CDR3 contains 13 residues. CDR3 loop: CASSQGVTQPQHF. The CDR3, as DNA: TGTGCCAGCAGCCAAGGGGTTACTCAGCCCCAGCATTTT.

This clonotype was seen a few times. The CDR3 protein is CASSKVPRQYF. CDR3 in DNA: TGTGCCAGCAGCAAAGTTCCGCGGCAGTACTTC. V usage is TRBV21-1 and J usage is TRBJ2-7. TRBV21-1 is a documented pseudogene. The CDR3 consists of 11 residues.

The chain has TRBV19 and TRBJ1-2, with 7 bases aligning to TRBD1. The junction had 10 bases not matched to a gene; V was cut back by 5 bases and J by 4 bases. This CDR3 has 15 amino acids. The germline V gene has CDR1 LNHDA and CDR2 SQIVND (reference sequence). The CDR3 DNA reads as TGTGCCAGTAGTCGCCATGGACAGGACGTCTATGGCTACACCTTC. This translates into CASSRHGQDVYGYTF. Full variable domain (remainder filled in from reference TRBV19 and TRBJ1-2): DGGITQSPKYLFRKEGQNVTLSCEQNLNHDAMYWYRQDPGQGLRLIYYSQIVNDFQKGDIAEGYSVSREKKESFPLTVTSAQKNPTAFYLCASSRHGQDVYGYTFGSGTRLTVV.

The V and J genes are TRBV10-3 and TRBJ1-1; tentative D call: TRBD1 (5 bases). This CDR3 contains 12 residues. The V gene lost 6 bases and the J gene lost 1 base, with 6 bases spanning the gap. Germline V lookup: CDR1 ENHRY, CDR2 SYGVKD. The CDR3 DNA reads as TGTGCCATCAGGACAGCGAACACTGAAGCTTTCTTT. It codes for CAIRTANTEAFF.

In this sample, this clonotype turned up many times. The rearrangement joins TRBV7-9 to TRBJ1-5; D remains unclear. The CDR3 is made up of 12 amino acids. Trimming stripped 0 bases from V and 3 bases from J, with 0 bases between. Germline V CDR1 and CDR2: SEHNR, FQNEAQ (reference sequence). This CDR3 is CASSLANQPQHF. CDR3 nucleotides: TGTGCCAGCAGCTTAGCCAATCAGCCCCAGCATTTT. The variable domain in full, with the rest retrieved from reference TRBV7-9 and TRBJ1-5, is DTGVSQNPRHKITKRGQNVTFRCDPISEHNRLYWYRQTLGQGPEFLTYFQNEAQLEKSRLLSDRFSAERPKGSFSTLEIQRTEQGDSAMYLCASSLANQPQHFGDGTRLSIL.